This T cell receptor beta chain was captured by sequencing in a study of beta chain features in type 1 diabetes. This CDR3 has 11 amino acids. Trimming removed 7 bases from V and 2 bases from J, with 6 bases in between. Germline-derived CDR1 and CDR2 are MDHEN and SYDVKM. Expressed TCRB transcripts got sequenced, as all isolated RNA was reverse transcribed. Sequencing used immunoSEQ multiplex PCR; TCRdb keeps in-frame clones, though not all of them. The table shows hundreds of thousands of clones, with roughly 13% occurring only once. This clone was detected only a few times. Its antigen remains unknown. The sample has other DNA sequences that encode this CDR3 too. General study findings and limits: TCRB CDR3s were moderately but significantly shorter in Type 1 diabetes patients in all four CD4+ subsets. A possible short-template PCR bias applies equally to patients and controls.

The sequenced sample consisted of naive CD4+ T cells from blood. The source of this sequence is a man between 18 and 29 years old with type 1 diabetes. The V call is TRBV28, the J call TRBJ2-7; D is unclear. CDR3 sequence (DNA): TGTGCCAGCACTTCAACCTACGAGCAGTACTTC. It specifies CASTSTYEQYF.